This T cell receptor (beta chain) was sequenced in a study of monozygotic twins with inflammatory bowel disease. No DNA is given; TCRdb re-called the 5' RACE reads and lists each CDR3 protein once. The specimen's table records 200,000 to 250,000 distinct CDR3 sequences. Study-level points and caveats: Patient repertoires may carry noise from differing immunosuppressive treatments.

The CDR3 contains 15 residues. The germline CDR1 and CDR2 sequences are DFQATT and SNEGSKA (reference sequence). The draw for each donor consisted of a single 2.5 ml blood sample. Note on this clonotype: Its antigen remains unidentified.

This TCR was recovered from a human donor with ulcerative colitis or Crohn's disease, or a healthy co-twin of an affected twin (not recorded which). The chain couples TRBV20-1 to TRBJ1-2; without DNA, the TCRdb call of TRBD1 cannot be checked. Sequenced material: blood. The chain's CDR3 is CSTPGTGSYWEGYTF.